The rows below give T cell receptor beta chains drawn from one sample of a study of blood T cell repertoires in COVID-19. Assay: immunoSEQ multiplex PCR; the TCRdb copy retains only in-frame clones and omits some. The sample has around 88,000 clones; over 70% are singletons. Sequencing input: peripheral blood. The receptors were sampled from a man aged 55 to 70 with acute or convalescent COVID-19. Both conserved end residues are part of each CDR3. The D gene is left open where the match is weak. For some rows the clone size is stated as once, few or many, or as a class when expanded; others skip it.

TRBJ1-1 | NA | TRBV3-1/TRBV3-2 | NA | CASSRDAGRNTEAFF | TGTGCCAGCAGCCGAGATGCCGGGAGAAACACTGAAGCTTTCTTT
TRBJ2-2 | NA | TRBV15 | NA | CATSREAGRTGELFF | TGTGCCACCAGCAGAGAGGCAGGGCGCACCGGGGAGCTGTTTTTT
TRBJ2-7 | TRBD2 | TRBV24-1 | NA | CATSATDTSGRGEQYF | TGTGCCACCAGTGCCACAGACACTAGCGGGAGGGGGGAGCAGTACTTC
TRBJ2-7 | NA | TRBV6-2/TRBV6-3 | NA | CASSYVLAGPYEQYF | TGTGCCAGCAGTTACGTTCTGGCGGGACCCTACGAGCAGTACTTC
TRBJ1-2 | TRBD1 | TRBV29-1 | NA | CSAEGQAIGYTF | TGCAGCGCTGAAGGACAGGCAATAGGCTACACCTTC
TRBJ2-3 | TRBD2 | TRBV28 | few | CASSFSASGASTDTQYF | TGTGCCAGCAGTTTTTCCGCTAGCGGGGCTAGCACAGATACGCAGTATTTT
TRBJ1-1 | NA | TRBV30 | few | CAWSLTASRPEAFF | TGTGCCTGGAGTTTGACAGCCTCACGCCCCGAAGCTTTCTTT
TRBJ2-5 | NA | TRBV9 | NA | CASSVEGLEETQYF | TGTGCCAGCAGCGTAGAGGGGCTGGAAGAGACCCAGTACTTC
TRBJ2-1 | NA | TRBV25-1 | NA | CASSEYAYRNEQFF | TGTGCCAGCAGTGAATACGCCTACCGGAATGAGCAGTTCTTC
TRBJ1-6 | NA | TRBV6-5 | NA | CASSYFSGSGSPLHF | TGTGCCAGCAGTTACTTTTCAGGGTCTGGCTCACCCCTCCACTTT
TRBJ2-1 | TRBD2 | TRBV4-3 | NA | CASSQALAGGHNEQFF | TGCGCCAGCAGCCAGGCCCTAGCGGGGGGGCACAATGAGCAGTTCTTC
TRBJ1-1 | NA | TRBV5-1 | NA | CASSLGPEQGAGTEAFF | TGCGCCAGCAGCTTGGGCCCCGAACAGGGAGCTGGCACTGAAGCTTTCTTT
TRBJ1-2 | NA | TRBV29-1 | NA | CSVDGWASNYGYTF | TGCAGCGTTGACGGATGGGCGAGTAACTATGGCTACACCTTC
TRBJ1-1 | TRBD1 | TRBV5-1 | NA | CASSWGRQGRTEAFF | TGCGCCAGCAGCTGGGGCCGACAGGGAAGAACTGAAGCTTTCTTT
TRBJ2-1 | TRBD2 | TRBV28 | NA | CASSPAPGLAGVRSYNEQFF | TGTGCCAGCAGCCCTGCCCCTGGACTAGCGGGAGTCCGCTCCTACAATGAGCAGTTCTTC
TRBJ2-7 | TRBD2 | TRBV11-2 | few | CASSLGLAGYEQYF | TGTGCCAGCAGCTTAGGACTAGCGGGCTACGAGCAGTACTTC
TRBJ2-1 | TRBD1 | TRBV30 | NA | CAWSQDRGGEQFF | TGTGCCTGGAGTCAAGACAGGGGAGGTGAGCAGTTCTTC
TRBJ2-7 | TRBD1 | TRBV7-2 | NA | CASSLLRQGAAEQYF | TGTGCCAGCAGCTTACTCAGACAGGGGGCCGCCGAGCAGTACTTC
TRBJ1-6 | TRBD1 | TRBV4-3 | NA | CASSQGTGGNSPLHF | TGCGCCAGCAGCCAGGGGACAGGGGGTAATTCACCCCTCCACTTT
TRBJ2-3 | NA | TRBV9 | few | CASSVGTGATVDTQYF | TGTGCCAGCAGCGTAGGTACAGGAGCCACGGTGGATACGCAGTATTTT
TRBJ1-2 | NA | TRBV28 | NA | CASSPGGQHYGYTF | TGTGCCAGCAGCCCGGGAGGGCAGCACTATGGCTACACCTTC
TRBJ2-5 | TRBD2 | TRBV27 | few | CASSLFGGAEETQYF | TGTGCCAGCAGTTTATTCGGGGGGGCCGAAGAGACCCAGTACTTC
TRBJ2-5 | TRBD2 | TRBV18 | NA | CASSQGLAGGPNQETQYF | TGTGCCAGCTCACAGGGACTAGCGGGAGGCCCCAACCAAGAGACCCAGTACTTC
TRBJ1-5 | NA | TRBV6-6 | NA | CASSLQGWNQPQHF | TGTGCCAGCAGCCTCCAGGGGTGGAATCAGCCCCAGCATTTT
TRBJ1-6 | TRBD1 | TRBV5-5 | NA | CASSWGQPSSYNSPLHF | TGTGCCAGCAGCTGGGGACAGCCGAGCTCCTATAATTCACCCCTCCACTTT
TRBJ1-5 | NA | TRBV12-2 | NA | CASRSVNSRARGVGNQPQHF | TGTGCAAGTCGCTCAGTTAACTCCCGGGCCAGGGGAGTGGGCAATCAGCCCCAGCATTTT
TRBJ2-2 | NA | TRBV5-6 | NA | CASSTDTTGELFF | TGTGCCAGCAGCACAGACACAACCGGGGAGCTGTTTTTT
TRBJ2-1 | NA | TRBV24-1 | NA | CATSDLSSYNEQFF | TGTGCCACCAGTGATCTGTCCTCCTACAATGAGCAGTTCTTC
TRBJ2-1 | NA | TRBV11-3 | once | CASSLSGFHEQFF | TGTGCCAGCAGCTTAAGCGGTTTCCATGAGCAGTTCTTC